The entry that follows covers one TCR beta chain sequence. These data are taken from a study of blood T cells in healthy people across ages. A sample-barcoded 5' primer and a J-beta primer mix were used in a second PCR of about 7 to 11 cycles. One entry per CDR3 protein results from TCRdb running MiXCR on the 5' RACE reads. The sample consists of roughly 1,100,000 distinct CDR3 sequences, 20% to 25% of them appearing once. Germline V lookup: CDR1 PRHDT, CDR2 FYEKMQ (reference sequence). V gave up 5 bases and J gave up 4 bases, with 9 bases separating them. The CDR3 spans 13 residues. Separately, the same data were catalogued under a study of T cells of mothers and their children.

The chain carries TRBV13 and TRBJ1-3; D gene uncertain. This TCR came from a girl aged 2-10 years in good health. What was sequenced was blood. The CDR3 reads CASSPSQGNTIYF. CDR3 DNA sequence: TGTGCCAGCAGCCCTTCACAGGGAAACACCATATATTTT.